Presented here are 8 T cell receptor beta chains from one specimen sequenced in a study of OX40 agonist ivuxolimab in advanced cancers. Here immunoSEQ multiplex PCR was the method, and the copy in TCRdb shows in-frame clones only, minus some. This table has fewer than 65,000 clones, 90% appearing once. The sequencing here drew on CD4+ or CD8+ T cells sorted from blood, taken in a trial of the OX40 agonist ivuxolimab. The receptors here all came from an adult with an advanced solid tumor such as melanoma, head and neck, liver or kidney cancer.

The chain has TRBV19 and TRBJ2-3; TRBD2 agrees at 12 bases. The CDR3 runs 15 residues. Per germline, CDR1 LNHDA and CDR2 SQIVND (reference sequence). V lost 4 bases to trimming and J lost 7 bases; unmatched junction nucleotides: 6. As DNA, the CDR3 is TGTGCCAGTAGTACCCTAGCGGGGGGGGCAAATACGCAGTATTTT. Translation gives CASSTLAGGANTQYF.

The rearrangement links TRBV5-5 to TRBJ1-1; tentative D call: TRBD1 (6 bases). The germline CDR1 and CDR2 sequences are SGHKS and YYEKEE (reference sequence). CDR3 size: 13 residues. V shed 1 base and J shed 6 bases, with 10 bases lying between them. The CDR3 spells CASSLNRVAEAFF. The CDR3 DNA follows: TGTGCCAGCAGCTTGAACAGGGTGGCTGAAGCTTTCTTT.

This clone is a singleton in its sample. The rearrangement links TRBV13 to TRBJ2-7; D is possibly TRBD2 (7 bases). Trimming removed 5 bases from V and 4 bases from J, with 24 bases in between. Germline-derived CDR1 and CDR2 are PRHDT and FYEKMQ (reference sequence). The CDR3 has 17 residues. CDR3 nucleotide sequence: TGTGCCAGCAGCCCGGGGAGGGGGAGACCCCCTTTGTACGAGCAGTACTTC. It codes for CASSPGRGRPPLYEQYF.

The gene calls are TRBV12-5 and TRBJ1-3, with TRBD1 identical over 7 bases. Looked up from germline, CDR1 is LGHNT and CDR2 is FRNRAP. The CDR3 is 15 amino acids. Losses at the gene ends were 5 bases for V and 0 bases for J; bases not matched to a gene: 4. CDR3 DNA: TGTGCTAGTGGTCCAAGGACAGGCTCTGGAAACACCATATATTTT. This codes for CASGPRTGSGNTIYF.

Regarding this clone: In the same sample, other DNA sequences code for this CDR3. The chain recombines TRBV29-1 with TRBJ2-3; tentatively, D is TRBD2 (5 bases). The ends were cut back, 4 bases at V and 4 bases at J, with 9 bases in the middle. The CDR3 spans 12 residues. Germline-derived CDR1 and CDR2 are SQVTM and ANQGSEA. CDR3 DNA: TGCAGCGTTGTGGGCGGGCCAGATACGCAGTATTTT. It yields the protein CSVVGGPDTQYF.

The chain has TRBV19 and TRBJ1-4; TRBD1 is a possible D gene (5 bases). Trimming took off 0 bases at V and 1 base at J, with 6 bases between the two ends. CDR1 LNHDA and CDR2 SQIVND come from the germline V gene (reference sequence). The CDR3 runs to 15 residues. CDR3 sequence (DNA): TGTGCCAGTAGTATAGATCAGGGAACTAATGAAAAACTGTTTTTT. It translates to CASSIDQGTNEKLFF.

The chain employs TRBV6-6 and TRBJ1-1, with D uncertain. Germline CDR1 and CDR2: MNHNY and SVGAGI (reference sequence). V lost 4 bases and J lost 5, with 14 bases in between. This CDR3 comprises 14 residues. The CDR3 coding sequence is TGTGCCAGCAGTTCCCAGGCAGGTCGGACTGAAGCTTTCTTT. Encoded protein: CASSSQAGRTEAFF.

The chain joins TRBV5-1 to TRBJ2-2; unclear D gene. The V end was cut by 0 bases, the J end by 0 bases, with 6 bases between. The CDR3 is 15 amino acids. CDR1 is SGHRS, CDR2 YFSETQ, per germline. Written as DNA, the CDR3 is TGCGCCAGCAGCTTGGACGCATCGAACACCGGGGAGCTGTTTTTT. It codes for CASSLDASNTGELFF.